Below, one T cell receptor beta chain is given with its context. The antigen is not known. Following RNA extraction, reverse transcription yielded cDNA that acted as the sequencing template. Assay: immunoSEQ multiplex PCR; the TCRdb copy retains only in-frame clones and omits some. Altogether approximately 300,000 clones are present, roughly 64% being singletons, with the ten largest covering around 1.8%. This sample is drawn from a study of CD8+ T cells in alopecia areata. The CDR3 loop spans 13 amino acids. Trimming cost V 3 bases and J 4 bases, with 10 bases left between them. Germline values: CDR1 GTSNPN, CDR2 SVGIG (reference sequence). Points from the study as a whole: Under tofacitinib, fewer expanded CD8+ clones appeared among the top 100 scalp clones. Among patients, TCR sharing was less clear than in mice, a difference possibly due in part to HLA diversity in the patient population.

Treatment given: oral pan-JAK inhibitor, 5-10 mg twice daily. The rearrangement links TRBV30 to TRBJ1-5; D is unclear. The sequence was obtained from a human donor with alopecia areata. Sequences were derived from CD4+ T cells sorted from blood, sampled at week 24, from a patient treated with tofacitinib. CDR3 DNA sequence: TGTGCCTGGAGCCACGCCGGGAATCAGCCCCAGCATTTT. Translation: CAWSHAGNQPQHF. Full variable domain (rest looked up from reference TRBV30 and TRBJ1-5): SQTIHQWPATLVQPVGSPLSLECTVEGTSNPNLYWYRQAAGRGLQLLFYSVGIGQISSEVPQNLSASRPQDRQFILSSKKLLLSDSGFYLCAWSHAGNQPQHFGDGTRLSIL.